Listed below are T cell receptor beta chains from one sample, sequenced in a study of shared clonotypes between healthy human individuals. Only in-frame clones appear in the TCRdb table, and some are missing; sequencing was by immunoSEQ multiplex PCR. This sample has over a million clones, with around 78% found just once. The specimen sequenced was memory CD4+ T cells from PBMCs. These receptors were obtained from a man aged 18 to 30 in good health. Some clones in this sample may be carry-over from other donors' samples. Each CDR3 is given with its conserved first and last residue. Fields, in order: V gene, J gene, clone size, D gene, CDR3 DNA, CDR3 protein. D genes are given only for firm matches. Expanded clones are given a class, and other clones once, few, many or no size at all.

>TRBV28|TRBJ2-6|many|.
TGTGCCAGCAGTTCCTCCGGACGCGGTCGTAGCGTCCTGACTTTC
CASSSSGRGRSVLTF
>TRBV6-5|TRBJ1-2|.|.
TGTGCCAGCAGTTACTCATGGGGGGACTATGGCTACACCTTC
CASSYSWGDYGYTF
>TRBV5-1|TRBJ1-3|.|.
TGCGCCAGCAGCTTGGGACTTCCAAGCTCTGGAAACACCATATATTTT
CASSLGLPSSGNTIYF
>TRBV28|TRBJ2-3|once|.
TGTGCCAGCAGTTTTTCCGGAGGAAGAAAAGATACGCAGTATTTT
CASSFSGGRKDTQYF
>TRBV2|TRBJ2-5|.|.
TGTGCCAGCAGTGAAGTCAGCAGCCAAGAGACCCAGTACTTC
CASSEVSSQETQYF
>TRBV10-3|TRBJ2-7|.|TRBD2
TGTGCCATCAGTGAGTCTTGGGCTAGCGGGAGTAGGGACGAGCAGTACTTC
CAISESWASGSRDEQYF
>TRBV11-3|TRBJ2-1|few|TRBD2
TGTGCCAGCAGCTTTAGTAGCGGGAGGGGCAATGAGCAGTTCTTC
CASSFSSGRGNEQFF
>TRBV7-2|TRBJ2-1|few|.
TGTGCCAGCAGCTTACAGTTTCGAGAGCAGTTCTTC
CASSLQFREQFF
>TRBV5-1|TRBJ2-3|many|.
TGCGCCAGCAGCTTCCGGGGGACCGCCGCAGATACGCAGTATTTT
CASSFRGTAADTQYF
>TRBV5-1|TRBJ2-7|.|.
TGCGCCAGCAGCTTGGAGAGCGGAGCCTACGAGCAGTACTTC
CASSLESGAYEQYF
>TRBV6-5|TRBJ1-4|.|TRBD1
TGTGCCAGCAGACCTGGACAGGTCGGGGGGGAAAAACTGTTTTTT
CASRPGQVGGEKLFF
>TRBV7-3|TRBJ2-2|.|TRBD2
TGTGCCAGCAGCTTACGGGCAGCGGGAGGCGCTGGGGAGCTGTTTTTT
CASSLRAAGGAGELFF
>TRBV7-8|TRBJ1-3|.|.
TGTGCCAGCAGCTTAGGGGCAGGGGCTGGAAACACCATATATTTT
CASSLGAGAGNTIYF
>TRBV28|TRBJ2-2|.|TRBD1
TGTGCCACCCGAAGACAGGGGGGGTCCGGGGAGCTGTTTTTT
CATRRQGGSGELFF
>TRBV6-5|TRBJ1-5|.|.
TGTGCCAGCAGTTACCGTTCCAATCAGCCCCAGCATTTT
CASSYRSNQPQHF
>TRBV9|TRBJ2-3|few|TRBD2
TGTGCCAGCAGCGCGAGCGGGAGGGCCGGCACAGATACGCAGTATTTT
CASSASGRAGTDTQYF
>TRBV9|TRBJ2-3|few|.
TGTGCCAGCAGCGTAGGGGCTACCACAGATACGCAGTATTTT
CASSVGATTDTQYF
>TRBV5-6|TRBJ2-5|.|.
TGTGCCAGCAGCTTTGGGTTATCGCAAGAGACCCAGTACTTC
CASSFGLSQETQYF
>TRBV7-8|TRBJ1-5|.|.
TGTGCCAGCAGCTTAGTTGGGGATAATCAGCCCCAGCATTTT
CASSLVGDNQPQHF
>TRBV9|TRBJ2-5|.|TRBD1
TGTGCCAGCAGCGCGCCAGGGGGGACCCAGTACTTC
CASSAPGGTQYF
>TRBV18|TRBJ2-5|.|TRBD1
TGTGCCAGCTCACCACGGACAGGGGTTCGGGAGACCCAGTACTTC
CASSPRTGVRETQYF
>TRBV5-1|TRBJ2-7|many|.
TGCGCCAGCAGCTTGGTGGGAAAAAGCTCCTACGAGCAGTACTTC
CASSLVGKSSYEQYF
>TRBV5-1|TRBJ2-3|.|.
TGCGCCAGCAGCTCCGGCGGACTGGGCACCACAGATACGCAGTATTTT
CASSSGGLGTTDTQYF
>TRBV5-5|TRBJ2-1|.|.
TGTGCCAGCAGCTGGGGCTTCTACAATGAGCAGTTCTTC
CASSWGFYNEQFF
>TRBV5-4|TRBJ2-7|.|.
TGTGCCAGCAGCTCGACAGTCTCCTACGAGCAGTACTTC
CASSSTVSYEQYF
>TRBV4-3|TRBJ2-3|once|.
TGCGCCAGCAGCCAAGATGTCACCCGGGGTGCGGCTAGCACAGATACGCAGTATTTT
CASSQDVTRGAASTDTQYF
>TRBV19|TRBJ1-4|.|.
TGTGCCAGTAGTATAGGGCCCGGCCACGGAAAACTGTTTTTT
CASSIGPGHGKLFF
>TRBV7-9|TRBJ2-1|.|TRBD2
TGTGCCAGCAGCTTAGTAGCGGGAGTCCCACGGAATGAGCAGTTCTTC
CASSLVAGVPRNEQFF